The 31 T cell receptor beta chains below come from one sample, sequenced in a study of CD8+ T cells in alopecia areata. Extracted RNA was reverse transcribed, and the resulting cDNA served as sequencing template. The assay was immunoSEQ multiplex PCR, and TCRdb's table has in-frame clones only and misses some. The sample records some 190,000 clones, about three fifths being singletons. The sample's treatment: oral pan-JAK inhibitor, 5-10 mg twice daily. The sample was CD4+ T cells sorted from blood, taken at week 4, from a patient treated with tofacitinib. These receptors were collected from a human donor with alopecia areata.

CDR3 sequence: CAWRGIWTSPQETQYF. CDR3 nucleotides: TGTGCCTGGAGGGGGATTTGGACTAGCCCCCAAGAGACCCAGTACTTC. V and J are TRBV30 and TRBJ2-5, with 8 bases lining up with TRBD2. Trimming removed 3 bases from V and 1 base from J; junction bases left unmatched: 10. The CDR3 length is 16 residues. The V gene's germline CDR1 is GTSNPN and CDR2 SVGIG (reference sequence).

The chain combines TRBV27 with TRBJ2-7; perhaps TRBD2 as D (5 bases). Germline V lookup: CDR1 MNHEY, CDR2 SMNVEV (reference sequence). V was cut by 10 bases and J by 6 bases, with 19 bases left in between. The CDR3 covers 13 residues. The CDR3 loop is CATGGSPWSEQYF. DNA for the CDR3: TGTGCCACTGGAGGCTCCCCGTGGTCCGAGCAGTACTTC.

The J gene is TRBJ2-3, the V gene TRBV30; 8 positions match TRBD2. This CDR3 contains 15 residues. Germline CDR1 GTSNPN, CDR2 SVGIG (reference sequence). J gave up 0 bases and V 4 bases, and 6 bases lay outside the gene matches. The CDR3 nucleotides read TGTGCCTGGACCCTCCCTAGCGGGAGCACAGATACGCAGTATTTT. Its translation is CAWTLPSGSTDTQYF.

The chain recombines TRBV29-1 with TRBJ2-3; the match to TRBD1 covers 10 bases. J gave up 0 bases and V 7 bases, and 4 bases lay outside the gene matches. CDR1 is SQVTM, CDR2 ANQGSEA, per germline. The CDR3 has 14 residues. The CDR3: CSGVGQGSTDTQYF. CDR3 nucleotides: TGCAGCGGCGTGGGACAGGGGAGCACAGATACGCAGTATTTT.

The rearrangement joins TRBV4-3 to TRBJ1-1; 8 nucleotides line up with TRBD1. CDR3 length: 15 amino acids. V shed 4 bases and J 6 bases; nucleotides not matched to a gene: 10. Germline CDR1 LGHNA, CDR2 YSLEER. CDR3 sequence reads: CASSPRTGLNSEAFF. CDR3 DNA: TGCGCCAGCAGCCCCCGGACAGGGTTGAATTCTGAAGCTTTCTTT.

This sequence joins TRBV29-1 and TRBJ2-3, with TRBD2 as a possible D gene (7 bases). V was trimmed by 7 bases and J by 6 bases, leaving 20 bases between them. CDR3 length: 14 amino acids. In germline, CDR1 is SQVTM, CDR2 ANQGSEA. CDR3 DNA sequence: TGCAGCGGCCAGGGGACTGGGCGGGGGGATACGCAGTATTTT. Translation gives CSGQGTGRGDTQYF.

V and J are TRBV18 and TRBJ2-1; 10 nucleotides line up with TRBD2. V lost 3 bases to trimming and J lost 5 bases; unmatched junction nucleotides: 1. Germline CDR1 and CDR2: KGHSH and LQKENI. The CDR3 totals 14 residues. The CDR3, as DNA: TGTGCCAGCTCACCGAGCGGGGGGGACAATGAGCAGTTCTTC. Its translation: CASSPSGGDNEQFF.

The chain carries TRBV7-2 and TRBJ1-1; D call uncertain. CDR3 length: 13 residues. The germline V gene encodes CDR1 SGHTA and CDR2 FQGNSA. V lost 1 base and J lost 1, with 4 bases in between. The CDR3 coding sequence is TGTGCCAGCAGCTTAGAACGGAACACTGAAGCTTTCTTT. It yields the protein CASSLERNTEAFF.

This clone occurred a few times. The chain employs TRBV11-1 and TRBJ2-6; D is unresolved. This CDR3 has 15 residues. Per germline, CDR1 SGHAT and CDR2 FQDESV (reference sequence). Trimming left V 1 base short and J 4 bases short, with 8 bases between. The CDR3 bases are TGTGCCAGCAGCTTAGAAGCAGCCGGGGCCAACGTCCTGACTTTC. The encoded protein is CASSLEAAGANVLTF.

This clone was detected only a few times. This chain connects TRBV15 to TRBJ1-1; D remains unclear. This CDR3 is 14 amino acids long. Trimming pared 0 bases from V and 7 bases from J, leaving 12 bases between. Germline V CDR1 and CDR2: LNHNV, YYDKDF (reference sequence). The CDR3 sequence: CATSRDRAGDEAFF. CDR3 DNA: TGTGCCACCAGCAGAGATCGGGCAGGCGATGAAGCTTTCTTT.

The genes are TRBV29-1 and TRBJ2-7; 12 bases are shared with TRBD2. The CDR3 runs to 14 residues. J lost 5 bases, V lost 6 bases, and 8 bases had no gene match. Germline assignment: CDR1 SQVTM and CDR2 ANQGSEA. This CDR3 is CSVLAGGRWDEQYF. CDR3 nucleotides: TGCAGCGTCCTAGCGGGAGGGAGATGGGACGAGCAGTACTTC.

The chain is built from TRBV29-1 and TRBJ2-7, with D unresolved. Per germline, CDR1 SQVTM and CDR2 ANQGSEA. CDR3 length: 14 residues. The V gene lost 6 bases and the J gene lost 0 bases, with 15 bases spanning the gap. The CDR3 protein is CSVGGSEDSYEQYF. The CDR3 DNA reads as TGCAGCGTGGGCGGAAGTGAAGACTCCTACGAGCAGTACTTC.

This clone has a handful of counts. The chain carries TRBV7-2 and TRBJ2-7, with D unresolved. V was shortened by 2 bases and J by 7 bases, with 6 bases between the two germline ends. CDR1 is SGHTA and CDR2 is FQGNSA in the germline V gene. CDR3 length: 11 amino acids. The CDR3 nucleotides read TGTGCCAGCAGCTTAAAAGTTGAGCAGTACTTC. Encoded protein: CASSLKVEQYF.

The J gene is TRBJ1-4, the V gene TRBV29-1; D not certain. Trimming removed 7 bases from V and 0 bases from J, with 12 bases in between. The CDR3 runs to 14 residues. Germline V gene lookup returns CDR1 SQVTM and CDR2 ANQGSEA. The chain's CDR3 is CSAARTATNEKLFF. CDR3 nucleotides: TGCAGCGCCGCCCGAACAGCAACTAATGAAAAACTGTTTTTT.

The V call is TRBV5-6, the J call TRBJ2-1; 7 bases are a match to TRBD1. The CDR3 is 15 amino acids. CDR1 and CDR2 from the germline V gene are SGHDT and YYEEEE. V shed 4 bases, J shed 3 bases, and the junction held 7 bases outside the gene matches. The CDR3 sequence: CASSPEPGGYNEQFF. The DNA of the CDR3 is TGTGCCAGCAGCCCCGAACCAGGGGGCTACAATGAGCAGTTCTTC.

The chain joins TRBV5-1 to TRBJ2-1, with D maybe TRBD2 (6 bases). Between the trimmed V and J ends, which lost 0 bases and 2 bases, there was a span of 9 bases. CDR3 length: 15 amino acids. CDR1 SGHRS and CDR2 YFSETQ come from the germline V gene. The CDR3 loop is CASSLGSGAYNEQFF. CDR3 sequence (DNA): TGCGCCAGCAGCTTGGGGTCGGGGGCCTACAATGAGCAGTTCTTC.

The J gene is TRBJ2-7, the V gene TRBV7-8; the D gene is possibly TRBD1 (5 bases). V gave up 1 base and J gave up 6 bases, with 10 bases separating them. The CDR3 runs 13 residues. The germline gives CDR1 SGHVS, CDR2 FQNEAQ. CDR3 residues: CASSLDQTGEQYF. The CDR3 DNA reads TGTGCCAGCAGCTTAGACCAAACAGGCGAGCAGTACTTC.

This clone was seen once. The chain has TRBV5-1 and TRBJ1-1; D is ambiguous. The CDR3 runs 13 residues. Germline CDR1 is SGHRS and CDR2 is YFSETQ. Trimming cost V 1 base and J 4 bases, with 8 bases left between them. The CDR3 DNA is TGCGCCAGCAGCTTGAAAGCCGGCACTGAAGCTTTCTTT. Residues: CASSLKAGTEAFF.

The chain combines TRBV7-2 with TRBJ2-1, with D unresolved. The CDR3 runs to 11 residues. V was cut by 5 bases and J by 9 bases, with 8 bases left in between. In germline, CDR1 is SGHTA, CDR2 FQGNSA. The CDR3 DNA reads as TGTGCCAGCAGCCTATTGGGTGAGCAGTTCTTC. Translating gives CASSLLGEQFF.

This chain connects TRBV21-1 to TRBJ2-4. TRBV21-1 is described as a pseudogene. This CDR3 is built from 12 residues. The CDR3 DNA follows: TGTGCCAGCGGGGTAGCCAAAAACATTCAGTACTTC. It is translated as CASGVAKNIQYF.

This chain connects TRBV5-1 to TRBJ1-5; possible D gene TRBD1, 5 bases. Between the trimmed V and J ends, which lost 0 bases and 2 bases, there was a span of 6 bases. CDR3 size: 14 residues. Germline CDR1 and CDR2: SGHRS and YFSETQ. CDR3 nucleotide sequence: TGCGCCAGCAGCTTGGAAGGGGGCAATCAGCCCCAGCATTTT. Protein: CASSLEGGNQPQHF.

This clone was seen more than once but under ten times. The chain has TRBV6-5 and TRBJ1-2, with D perhaps TRBD1 (6 bases). V was clipped by 4 bases and J by 8 bases, with 14 bases between them. From germline, CDR1 is MNHEY and CDR2 SVGAGI. The CDR3 has 13 residues. The CDR3 here is CASSSDRPFGYTF. DNA for the CDR3: TGTGCCAGCAGTTCCGACAGGCCTTTCGGCTACACCTTC.

This chain joins TRBV7-2 and TRBJ2-7, with a weak D call TRBD1 (7 bases). Deletions cut 1 base from V and 9 bases from J, with 10 bases between. Germline V CDR1 and CDR2: SGHTA, FQGNSA. This CDR3 contains 12 residues. The CDR3 DNA is TGTGCCAGCAGCTTAGGGCAGGGGGGGCAGTACTTC. It translates to CASSLGQGGQYF.

V and J are TRBV29-1 and TRBJ2-7; no firm D call. The CDR3 is 11 amino acids. Germline CDR1 is SQVTM and CDR2 is ANQGSEA. Trimming stripped 4 bases from V and 6 bases from J, with 10 bases between. Here the CDR3 DNA reads TGCAGCGTTGGGACCCCGGGCGAGCAGTACTTC. This gives the protein CSVGTPGEQYF.

J is TRBJ2-7 and V is TRBV13; D gene unclear. Per the germline V gene, CDR1 is PRHDT and CDR2 is FYEKMQ (reference sequence). V was clipped by 1 base and J by 4 bases, with 11 bases between them. The CDR3 runs 14 residues. The CDR3 reads CASSLVGRPYEQYF. The CDR3, as DNA: TGTGCCAGCAGCTTAGTAGGTCGGCCTTACGAGCAGTACTTC.

This clone was seen only a few times. CDR3 bases: TGTGCCTGGATCAAGGCAGATCAGAGCACTGAAGCTTTCTTT. It is translated as CAWIKADQSTEAFF. The V gene is TRBV30, the J gene TRBJ1-1; D not certain. V dropped 4 bases and J dropped 4 bases, with 16 bases sitting between them. Per germline, CDR1 GTSNPN and CDR2 SVGIG (reference sequence). The CDR3 has 14 residues.

The chain recombines TRBV5-1 with TRBJ2-1; D is unclear. This CDR3 spans 13 amino acids. Trimming stripped 5 bases from V and 7 bases from J, with 13 bases between. Looked up from germline, CDR1 is SGHRS and CDR2 is YFSETQ. The CDR3 loop reads CASSPASGNEQFF. Here the CDR3 DNA reads TGCGCCAGCAGTCCTGCCTCCGGTAATGAGCAGTTCTTC.

CDR3 sequence: CSVEDPYQGTEAFF. The CDR3 bases are TGCAGCGTTGAAGATCCGTACCAGGGTACTGAAGCTTTCTTT. The chain links TRBV29-1 to TRBJ1-1, with a weak D call TRBD1 (5 bases). Trimming pared 0 bases from V and 5 bases from J, leaving 13 bases between. The CDR3 is 14 amino acids. Per germline, CDR1 SQVTM and CDR2 ANQGSEA.

This chain uses TRBV20-1 with TRBJ1-2; 8 positions agree with TRBD1. J gave up 6 bases and V 6 bases, and 3 bases lay outside the gene matches. CDR3 length equals 11 residues. Germline CDR1 is DFQATT and CDR2 is SNEGSKA (reference sequence). CDR3 sequence: CSATTGDGYTF. CDR3 bases: TGCAGTGCAACGACAGGGGATGGCTACACCTTC.

The V and J genes are TRBV10-3 and TRBJ1-1; no clear D. Trimming removed 3 bases from V and 5 bases from J, with 13 bases in between. This CDR3 has 14 residues. Germline V gene sequence: CDR1 ENHRY, CDR2 SYGVKD. The CDR3, as DNA: TGTGCCATCAGTGAAACACATCGTCGGACTGAAGCTTTCTTT. Its translation: CAISETHRRTEAFF.

The V and J genes are TRBV29-1 and TRBJ2-7; 12 bases agree with TRBD2. This CDR3 contains 13 residues. Trimming at V came to 7 bases and at J to 6 bases, leaving 7 bases not matched to a gene. Germline values: CDR1 SQVTM, CDR2 ANQGSEA. This CDR3 is CSARLAGEGEQYF. In DNA, the CDR3 is TGCAGCGCCCGACTAGCGGGAGAAGGCGAGCAGTACTTC.